Listed below are T cell receptor beta chains from one sample, sequenced in a study of early T cells in non-severe SARS-CoV-2 infection. TCRdb redid the calling of the 5' RACE reads with MiXCR, one entry per CDR3 protein. The table includes tens of thousands of distinct CDR3 sequences, 12% detected once. The material sequenced was whole blood. These TCRs come from an adult who was a healthcare worker with PCR-confirmed SARS-CoV-2 infection or an uninfected control (not recorded which). Both conserved end residues are part of each CDR3. D genes are given only for firm matches. Size tells how often a clone was seen (once, few, many) or the class of an expanded clone, and some rows leave it out.

d_call: TRBD2
j_call: TRBJ2-2
v_call: TRBV6-6
clone_size: many
cdr3_aa: CASSYLGLAGNTGELFF
cdr3_nt: TGTGCCAGCAGTTATCTGGGGCTAGCGGGTAACACCGGGGAGCTGTTTTTT

d_call: -
j_call: TRBJ1-1
v_call: TRBV3-1
clone_size: few
cdr3_aa: CASSQDSRGPMNTEAFF
cdr3_nt: TGTGCCAGCAGCCAAGATTCTAGAGGGCCCATGAACACTGAAGCTTTCTTT

d_call: TRBD2
j_call: TRBJ2-1
v_call: TRBV14
clone_size: -
cdr3_aa: CASSQLTSGRAGEQFF
cdr3_nt: TGTGCCAGCAGCCAACTAACTAGCGGGAGGGCGGGTGAGCAGTTCTTC

d_call: TRBD1
j_call: TRBJ2-7
v_call: TRBV7-8
clone_size: many
cdr3_aa: CASSSGQGKDEQYF
cdr3_nt: TGTGCCAGCAGCTCCGGACAGGGGAAGGACGAGCAGTACTTC

d_call: TRBD1
j_call: TRBJ1-1
v_call: TRBV6-6
clone_size: -
cdr3_aa: CASREETGRNTEAFF
cdr3_nt: TGTGCCAGCAGAGAAGAGACAGGGCGGAACACTGAAGCTTTCTTT

d_call: -
j_call: TRBJ1-1
v_call: TRBV5-5
clone_size: -
cdr3_aa: CASSWGGPASTEAFF
cdr3_nt: TGTGCCAGCAGCTGGGGCGGTCCAGCGAGCACTGAAGCTTTCTTT

d_call: TRBD1
j_call: TRBJ2-5
v_call: TRBV25-1
clone_size: many
cdr3_aa: CASRKAGGRDQYF
cdr3_nt: TGTGCCAGCAGGAAGGCAGGGGGCCGTGACCAGTACTTC

d_call: -
j_call: TRBJ2-6
v_call: TRBV7-9
clone_size: few
cdr3_aa: CASSFPGANVLTF
cdr3_nt: TGTGCCAGCAGCTTTCCTGGGGCCAACGTCCTGACTTTC

d_call: -
j_call: TRBJ2-7
v_call: TRBV28
clone_size: few
cdr3_aa: CASSSPHASTYEQYF
cdr3_nt: TGTGCCAGCAGTTCCCCTCATGCGAGTACCTACGAGCAGTACTTC

d_call: -
j_call: TRBJ2-1
v_call: TRBV7-2
clone_size: many
cdr3_aa: CASSLSSGNNEQFF
cdr3_nt: TGTGCCAGCAGCTTATCGTCCGGCAACAATGAGCAGTTCTTC

d_call: TRBD1
j_call: TRBJ1-6
v_call: TRBV6-5
clone_size: -
cdr3_aa: CASSYSIPDRASYNSPLHF
cdr3_nt: TGTGCCAGCAGTTACTCGATCCCGGACAGGGCATCCTATAATTCACCCCTCCACTTT

d_call: -
j_call: TRBJ1-2
v_call: TRBV9
clone_size: many
cdr3_aa: CASSVDQGNYGYTF
cdr3_nt: TGTGCCAGCAGCGTAGACCAGGGGAACTATGGCTACACCTTC

d_call: TRBD2
j_call: TRBJ2-1
v_call: TRBV6-1
clone_size: -
cdr3_aa: CATGGDSGGATEQFF
cdr3_nt: TGTGCCACGGGCGGTGACAGCGGGGGGGCCACTGAGCAGTTCTTC

d_call: -
j_call: TRBJ2-3
v_call: TRBV4-1
clone_size: few
cdr3_aa: CASSQDGYPNTQYF
cdr3_nt: TGCGCCAGCAGCCAAGATGGGTACCCCAATACGCAGTATTTT

d_call: -
j_call: TRBJ1-5
v_call: TRBV6-6
clone_size: few
cdr3_aa: CASSYIAQPQHF
cdr3_nt: TGTGCCAGCAGTTACATAGCTCAGCCCCAGCATTTT

d_call: -
j_call: TRBJ1-6
v_call: TRBV12-3/TRBV12-4
clone_size: -
cdr3_aa: CASSLEPGHRSPLHF
cdr3_nt: TGTGCCAGCAGTTTAGAGCCAGGGCATAGATCACCCCTCCACTTT

d_call: TRBD2
j_call: TRBJ2-7
v_call: TRBV2
clone_size: -
cdr3_aa: CASSDLTSGNPYEQYF
cdr3_nt: TGTGCCAGCAGTGATTTGACTAGCGGTAATCCCTACGAGCAGTACTTC

d_call: -
j_call: TRBJ1-2
v_call: TRBV5-4
clone_size: many
cdr3_aa: CASSLASGGGYTF
cdr3_nt: TGTGCCAGCAGCTTGGCAAGTGGCGGGGGCTACACCTTC

d_call: -
j_call: TRBJ2-3
v_call: TRBV19
clone_size: -
cdr3_aa: CASRRMSSSTDTQYF
cdr3_nt: TGTGCCAGTAGAAGAATGAGCTCTAGCACAGATACGCAGTATTTT

d_call: -
j_call: TRBJ2-2
v_call: TRBV5-1
clone_size: many
cdr3_aa: CASSLGGLNTGELFF
cdr3_nt: TGCGCCAGCAGCTTGGGCGGCCTGAACACCGGGGAGCTGTTTTTT

d_call: -
j_call: TRBJ2-3
v_call: TRBV5-1
clone_size: few
cdr3_aa: CASSSPGLSTDTQYF
cdr3_nt: TGCGCCAGCAGCTCCCCGGGACTCAGCACAGATACGCAGTATTTT

d_call: -
j_call: TRBJ2-2
v_call: TRBV6-5
clone_size: many
cdr3_aa: CASSPRGPTGELFF
cdr3_nt: TGTGCCAGCAGCCCCAGGGGCCCCACCGGGGAGCTGTTTTTT

d_call: -
j_call: TRBJ1-1
v_call: TRBV5-5
clone_size: -
cdr3_aa: CASSLWDGNTEAFF
cdr3_nt: TGTGCCAGCAGCTTGTGGGACGGGAACACTGAAGCTTTCTTT

d_call: -
j_call: TRBJ1-6
v_call: TRBV5-1
clone_size: -
cdr3_aa: CASSLEGNNSPLHF
cdr3_nt: TGCGCCAGCAGCTTGGAGGGCAACAATTCACCCCTCCACTTT

d_call: TRBD2
j_call: TRBJ2-1
v_call: TRBV12-5
clone_size: few
cdr3_aa: CASGLEGLAGGIYNEQFF
cdr3_nt: TGTGCTAGTGGTTTGGAGGGACTAGCGGGAGGTATCTACAATGAGCAGTTCTTC

d_call: -
j_call: TRBJ2-3
v_call: TRBV10-3
clone_size: few
cdr3_aa: CALAQGSTDTQYF
cdr3_nt: TGTGCCCTCGCTCAGGGCAGCACAGATACGCAGTATTTT

d_call: -
j_call: TRBJ2-1
v_call: TRBV3-1
clone_size: many
cdr3_aa: CASGDNSYNEQFF
cdr3_nt: TGTGCCAGCGGAGACAACTCCTACAATGAGCAGTTCTTC

d_call: -
j_call: TRBJ2-2
v_call: TRBV11-2
clone_size: -
cdr3_aa: CASSFRDTGELFF
cdr3_nt: TGTGCCAGCAGCTTCAGGGACACCGGGGAGCTGTTTTTT

d_call: TRBD1
j_call: TRBJ2-1
v_call: TRBV7-2
clone_size: many
cdr3_aa: CASSLQGAARLEQFF
cdr3_nt: TGTGCCAGCAGCTTACAGGGGGCGGCCCGACTTGAGCAGTTCTTC

d_call: TRBD2
j_call: TRBJ2-1
v_call: TRBV6-5
clone_size: -
cdr3_aa: CASSFPGTSEHNEQFF
cdr3_nt: TGTGCCAGCAGCTTCCCCGGGACTAGCGAGCACAATGAGCAGTTCTTC

d_call: TRBD1
j_call: TRBJ2-1
v_call: TRBV18
clone_size: -
cdr3_aa: CASSPRTGSYNEQFF
cdr3_nt: TGTGCCAGCTCACCTAGGACAGGCTCCTACAATGAGCAGTTCTTC

d_call: TRBD2
j_call: TRBJ2-1
v_call: TRBV7-3
clone_size: few
cdr3_aa: CASSRSTLWEGRNYNEQFF
cdr3_nt: TGTGCCAGCAGCCGATCAACGTTGTGGGAGGGCCGAAACTACAATGAGCAGTTCTTC

d_call: TRBD2
j_call: TRBJ2-2
v_call: TRBV5-1
clone_size: -
cdr3_aa: CATRGPAGAATGELFF
cdr3_nt: TGCGCCACCCGGGGGCCAGCGGGAGCTGCCACCGGGGAGCTGTTTTTT

d_call: TRBD2
j_call: TRBJ2-1
v_call: TRBV6-1
clone_size: few
cdr3_aa: CASSELGVSGAYNEQFF
cdr3_nt: TGTGCCAGCAGTGAACTAGGGGTTAGCGGGGCCTACAATGAGCAGTTCTTC

d_call: TRBD2
j_call: TRBJ2-5
v_call: TRBV7-8
clone_size: -
cdr3_aa: CASSLWMGVAGEETQYF
cdr3_nt: TGTGCCAGCAGCTTATGGATGGGGGTAGCGGGAGAAGAGACCCAGTACTTC

d_call: -
j_call: TRBJ2-5
v_call: TRBV5-1
clone_size: many
cdr3_aa: CASSPTGSNQETQYF
cdr3_nt: TGCGCCAGCAGCCCGACAGGATCCAACCAAGAGACCCAGTACTTC

d_call: TRBD2
j_call: TRBJ2-7
v_call: TRBV5-1
clone_size: many
cdr3_aa: CASSSLAGSYEQYF
cdr3_nt: TGCGCCAGCAGCTCCTTAGCGGGAAGCTACGAGCAGTACTTC

d_call: -
j_call: TRBJ1-2
v_call: TRBV18
clone_size: many
cdr3_aa: CASSEGRNYGYTF
cdr3_nt: TGTGCCAGCTCGGAGGGACGGAACTATGGCTACACCTTC

d_call: TRBD1
j_call: TRBJ1-1
v_call: TRBV7-7
clone_size: few
cdr3_aa: CASSPHGGQGGNTEAFF
cdr3_nt: TGTGCTAGCAGCCCCCATGGGGGGCAGGGGGGTAACACTGAAGCTTTCTTT

d_call: -
j_call: TRBJ2-7
v_call: TRBV3-1
clone_size: many
cdr3_aa: CASSQGRGESEQYF
cdr3_nt: TGTGCCAGCAGCCAAGGAAGGGGAGAGAGCGAGCAGTACTTC

d_call: TRBD2
j_call: TRBJ2-1
v_call: TRBV5-6
clone_size: -
cdr3_aa: CASSLELAGELCEQFF
cdr3_nt: TGTGCCAGCAGCCTGGAACTAGCGGGAGAATTATGTGAGCAGTTCTTC

d_call: -
j_call: TRBJ2-7
v_call: TRBV20-1
clone_size: few
cdr3_aa: CSASSGGPYEQYF
cdr3_nt: TGCAGTGCTAGTTCTGGGGGCCCGTACGAGCAGTACTTC

d_call: -
j_call: TRBJ1-1
v_call: TRBV7-2
clone_size: many
cdr3_aa: CASLKGQKNTEAFF
cdr3_nt: TGTGCCAGCTTGAAGGGACAAAAGAACACTGAAGCTTTCTTT

d_call: -
j_call: TRBJ2-3
v_call: TRBV29-1
clone_size: many
cdr3_aa: CSVEAFTDTQYF
cdr3_nt: TGCAGCGTTGAGGCGTTCACAGATACGCAGTATTTT

d_call: -
j_call: TRBJ1-1
v_call: TRBV7-9
clone_size: -
cdr3_aa: CASSLVREATEAFF
cdr3_nt: TGTGCCAGCAGCTTAGTACGGGAGGCCACTGAAGCTTTCTTT

d_call: -
j_call: TRBJ2-3
v_call: TRBV12-3/TRBV12-4
clone_size: -
cdr3_aa: CATSPPRDFTDTQYF
cdr3_nt: TGTGCCACCTCTCCCCCGAGGGACTTCACAGATACGCAGTATTTT